A selection of T cell receptor beta chains follows, all from one sample in a study of Ad26.COV2.S vaccination and SARS-CoV-2 variants. Profiling relied on immunoSEQ multiplex PCR, and the TCRdb table lists in-frame clones only, not all of them. The table lists about 680,000 clones, around 90% of them singletons. Sequenced material: peripheral blood, taken in a trial of Ad26.COV2.S vaccine versus placebo. The receptors shown here come from a person aged 18-65 years who received the Ad26.COV2.S COVID-19 vaccine or a placebo. CDR3s include the opening cysteine and the closing phenylalanine or tryptophan. The order of the fields is V gene, CDR3 length, J gene, clone size, D gene, CDR3 DNA, CDR3 protein. The D gene is left open where the match is weak. Rows may omit the clone size; those that give it use once, few, many or a size class.

V gene: TRBV27; CDR3 length: 15; J gene: TRBJ2-2; clone size: once; D gene: TRBD1; CDR3 DNA: TGTGCCAGCAGTTTCGGGACAGGGTATACCGGGGAGCTGTTTTTT; CDR3 protein: CASSFGTGYTGELFF
V gene: TRBV19; CDR3 length: 13; J gene: TRBJ2-3; clone size: .; D gene: TRBD2; CDR3 DNA: TGTGCCAGCTGGACTAGCGGCACAGATACGCAGTATTTT; CDR3 protein: CASWTSGTDTQYF
V gene: TRBV5-4; CDR3 length: 13; J gene: TRBJ2-7; clone size: .; D gene: .; CDR3 DNA: TGTGCCAGCAGCTTGCCGAAGGCCTACGAGCAGTACTTC; CDR3 protein: CASSLPKAYEQYF
V gene: TRBV7-2; CDR3 length: 14; J gene: TRBJ1-6; clone size: few; D gene: .; CDR3 DNA: TGTGCCAGCGGGCAACAGGGTCTTAATTCACCCCTCCACTTT; CDR3 protein: CASGQQGLNSPLHF
V gene: TRBV27; CDR3 length: 17; J gene: TRBJ2-3; clone size: few; D gene: .; CDR3 DNA: TGTGCCAGCAGTTTCTCCGACTGGGATGGTAACACAGATACGCAGTATTTT; CDR3 protein: CASSFSDWDGNTDTQYF
V gene: TRBV19; CDR3 length: 17; J gene: TRBJ1-1; clone size: .; D gene: TRBD1; CDR3 DNA: TGTGCCAGTAGTATAGACGAGGACAGGGGGCGCGGGACTGAAGCTTTCTTT; CDR3 protein: CASSIDEDRGRGTEAFF
V gene: TRBV5-1; CDR3 length: 15; J gene: TRBJ2-1; clone size: .; D gene: TRBD2; CDR3 DNA: TGCGCCAGCAGCTTGGAAGCGGGAGTTCTTAATGAGCAGTTCTTC; CDR3 protein: CASSLEAGVLNEQFF
V gene: TRBV27; CDR3 length: 17; J gene: TRBJ2-5; clone size: .; D gene: TRBD2; CDR3 DNA: TGTGCCAGCAGTTTGGGACTAGCCGGGGTGGGGCAAGAGACCCAGTACTTC; CDR3 protein: CASSLGLAGVGQETQYF
V gene: TRBV2; CDR3 length: 11; J gene: TRBJ2-4; clone size: .; D gene: .; CDR3 DNA: TGTGCCAGCCGGCGACAGGACATTCAGTACTTC; CDR3 protein: CASRRQDIQYF
V gene: TRBV25-1; CDR3 length: 13; J gene: TRBJ2-7; clone size: .; D gene: .; CDR3 DNA: TGTGCCAGCAGTGGCGGGTCCTCCTACGAGCAGTACTTC; CDR3 protein: CASSGGSSYEQYF
V gene: TRBV3-1/TRBV3-2; CDR3 length: 15; J gene: TRBJ2-2; clone size: .; D gene: TRBD2; CDR3 DNA: TGTGCCAGCAGGGATAGCGGGCGGAACACCGGGGAGCTGTTTTTT; CDR3 protein: CASRDSGRNTGELFF
V gene: TRBV5-4; CDR3 length: 14; J gene: TRBJ1-2; clone size: .; D gene: TRBD1; CDR3 DNA: TGTGCCAGCAGCCTGACAGGGGCAGGTCATGGCTACACCTTC; CDR3 protein: CASSLTGAGHGYTF
V gene: TRBV11-1; CDR3 length: 14; J gene: TRBJ2-3; clone size: .; D gene: .; CDR3 DNA: TGTGCCAGCAGCTTCCAGGGGACCACAGATACGCAGTATTTT; CDR3 protein: CASSFQGTTDTQYF
V gene: TRBV18; CDR3 length: 19; J gene: TRBJ2-2; clone size: once; D gene: TRBD2; CDR3 DNA: TGTGCCAGCTCACCGACAGCCGGGACTAGCGGGAGATCTCCCGGGGAGCTGTTTTTT; CDR3 protein: CASSPTAGTSGRSPGELFF
V gene: TRBV9; CDR3 length: 13; J gene: TRBJ1-1; clone size: .; D gene: .; CDR3 DNA: TGTGCCAGCAGCACGGACAGGAACACTGAAGCTTTCTTT; CDR3 protein: CASSTDRNTEAFF
V gene: TRBV11-2; CDR3 length: 13; J gene: TRBJ2-7; clone size: .; D gene: .; CDR3 DNA: TGTGCCAGCAGCAGGGAGGTGGTCTACGAGCAGTACTTC; CDR3 protein: CASSREVVYEQYF
V gene: TRBV25-1; CDR3 length: 16; J gene: TRBJ2-3; clone size: .; D gene: TRBD1; CDR3 DNA: TGTGCCAGCAGTCTTCGGACAGGGGGCGGGTCAGATACGCAGTATTTT; CDR3 protein: CASSLRTGGGSDTQYF
V gene: TRBV27; CDR3 length: 15; J gene: TRBJ2-5; clone size: .; D gene: .; CDR3 DNA: TGTGCCAGCAGTTACACTCGGGACAACCAAGAGACCCAGTACTTC; CDR3 protein: CASSYTRDNQETQYF
V gene: TRBV10-3; CDR3 length: 14; J gene: TRBJ2-1; clone size: .; D gene: TRBD2; CDR3 DNA: TGTGCCATCGGTAGCGGGGGGGCCCCCAGTGGGCAGTTCTTC; CDR3 protein: CAIGSGGAPSGQFF
V gene: TRBV25-1; CDR3 length: 14; J gene: TRBJ2-7; clone size: .; D gene: TRBD2; CDR3 DNA: TGTGCCAGCAGCACTAGCGATCGAGCCTACGAGCAGTACTTC; CDR3 protein: CASSTSDRAYEQYF
V gene: TRBV11-2; CDR3 length: 13; J gene: TRBJ1-2; clone size: many; D gene: .; CDR3 DNA: TGTGCCAGCAGCTCCTTAAAACTCTACGGCTACACCTTC; CDR3 protein: CASSSLKLYGYTF
V gene: TRBV6-5; CDR3 length: 13; J gene: TRBJ2-7; clone size: .; D gene: .; CDR3 DNA: TGTGCCAGCTCCCGGGGGGCGGGATTGGAGCAGTACTTC; CDR3 protein: CASSRGAGLEQYF
V gene: TRBV7-2; CDR3 length: 15; J gene: TRBJ2-7; clone size: .; D gene: TRBD2; CDR3 DNA: TGTGCCAGCAGCCCCCAGCCGGGACTAGGGTACGAGCAGTACTTC; CDR3 protein: CASSPQPGLGYEQYF
V gene: TRBV15; CDR3 length: 15; J gene: TRBJ2-5; clone size: few; D gene: TRBD2; CDR3 DNA: TGTGCCACCAGCAGAGATGCGGGGGGGCCAGAGACCCAGTACTTC; CDR3 protein: CATSRDAGGPETQYF
V gene: TRBV11-2; CDR3 length: 15; J gene: TRBJ1-5; clone size: .; D gene: TRBD1; CDR3 DNA: TGTGCCAGCAGCTTTACCTCAGGGGGCCGGGAGCCCCAGCATTTT; CDR3 protein: CASSFTSGGREPQHF
V gene: TRBV29-1; CDR3 length: 14; J gene: TRBJ1-6; clone size: .; D gene: .; CDR3 DNA: TGCAGCGTCCGGGGGAGCTCCTATAATTCACCCCTCCACTTT; CDR3 protein: CSVRGSSYNSPLHF
V gene: TRBV14; CDR3 length: 15; J gene: TRBJ1-2; clone size: once; D gene: .; CDR3 DNA: TGTGCCAGCAGCCAAGAAGGGAGGTCGGGCCTTGGCTACACCTTC; CDR3 protein: CASSQEGRSGLGYTF
V gene: TRBV5-6; CDR3 length: 16; J gene: TRBJ2-7; clone size: .; D gene: TRBD2; CDR3 DNA: TGTGCCAGCAGCTTGGTGGGACTAGCAGGGTCCTACGAGCAGTACTTC; CDR3 protein: CASSLVGLAGSYEQYF
V gene: TRBV10-3; CDR3 length: 11; J gene: TRBJ2-3; clone size: .; D gene: .; CDR3 DNA: TGTGCCTCCAGCACGAGGGAGAGGCAGTATTTT; CDR3 protein: CASSTRERQYF
V gene: TRBV27; CDR3 length: 13; J gene: TRBJ2-7; clone size: .; D gene: .; CDR3 DNA: TGTGCCAGCAGTTTTACAGGGCCCCACGAGCAGTACTTC; CDR3 protein: CASSFTGPHEQYF
V gene: TRBV27; CDR3 length: 13; J gene: TRBJ2-1; clone size: .; D gene: TRBD2; CDR3 DNA: TGTGCCAGCAGTGGACTAGCCGTCGTAAGGCAGTTCTTC; CDR3 protein: CASSGLAVVRQFF
V gene: TRBV29-1; CDR3 length: 13; J gene: TRBJ1-1; clone size: .; D gene: .; CDR3 DNA: TGCAGCGCTGGCGGGGACGGGTACACTGAAGCTTTCTTT; CDR3 protein: CSAGGDGYTEAFF
V gene: TRBV11-2; CDR3 length: 18; J gene: TRBJ2-3; clone size: once; D gene: TRBD1; CDR3 DNA: TGTGCCAGCAGCTTAGATGGGGACAGGGTCGCATCCACAGATACGCAGTATTTT; CDR3 protein: CASSLDGDRVASTDTQYF
V gene: TRBV7-9; CDR3 length: 15; J gene: TRBJ1-5; clone size: .; D gene: .; CDR3 DNA: TGTGCCAGCAGCTTAGACTTGGGTAGCAATCAGCCCCAGCATTTT; CDR3 protein: CASSLDLGSNQPQHF
V gene: TRBV5-6; CDR3 length: 12; J gene: TRBJ2-3; clone size: .; D gene: .; CDR3 DNA: TGTGCCAGCAGCTCGGGGGCGGATACGCAGTATTTT; CDR3 protein: CASSSGADTQYF
V gene: TRBV10-3; CDR3 length: 16; J gene: TRBJ1-3; clone size: .; D gene: .; CDR3 DNA: TGTGCCATCAGTGACGACGCGGGGCCTCCTGGAAACACCATATATTTT; CDR3 protein: CAISDDAGPPGNTIYF
V gene: TRBV27; CDR3 length: 16; J gene: TRBJ2-7; clone size: .; D gene: TRBD2; CDR3 DNA: TGTGCCAGCAGTTTACTGGCTAGCGGGAGGGCCAACGAGCAGTACTTC; CDR3 protein: CASSLLASGRANEQYF
V gene: TRBV19; CDR3 length: 13; J gene: TRBJ1-1; clone size: .; D gene: .; CDR3 DNA: TGTGCCAGTAGTAAGACCGTGAACACTGAAGCTTTCTTT; CDR3 protein: CASSKTVNTEAFF
V gene: TRBV6-5; CDR3 length: 15; J gene: TRBJ2-7; clone size: .; D gene: TRBD2; CDR3 DNA: TGTGCCAGCAGCTTAGCGGGAGGTACCTCCTACGAGCAGTACTTC; CDR3 protein: CASSLAGGTSYEQYF
V gene: TRBV2; CDR3 length: 15; J gene: TRBJ2-7; clone size: .; D gene: .; CDR3 DNA: TGTGCCAGCAGCCTATCCGAAGCGAAAACCTACGAGCAGTACTTC; CDR3 protein: CASSLSEAKTYEQYF
V gene: TRBV19; CDR3 length: 20; J gene: TRBJ2-2; clone size: .; D gene: TRBD2; CDR3 DNA: TGTGCCAGTGGAACCGCCACCGGGACTAGCGGGAGGGGGAACACCGGGGAGCTGTTTTTT; CDR3 protein: CASGTATGTSGRGNTGELFF
V gene: TRBV29-1; CDR3 length: 11; J gene: TRBJ1-2; clone size: .; D gene: .; CDR3 DNA: TGCAGCGTTGTTGCAGGGTATGGCTACACCTTC; CDR3 protein: CSVVAGYGYTF
V gene: TRBV5-4; CDR3 length: 13; J gene: TRBJ2-7; clone size: .; D gene: TRBD1; CDR3 DNA: TGTGCCAGCCACAACGTGACAGGGCGCGAGCAGTACTTC; CDR3 protein: CASHNVTGREQYF
V gene: TRBV14; CDR3 length: 15; J gene: TRBJ2-2; clone size: .; D gene: .; CDR3 DNA: TGTGCCAGCAGCCAGCCGGGACCGACCGCCGGGGAGCTGTTTTTT; CDR3 protein: CASSQPGPTAGELFF
V gene: TRBV11-2; CDR3 length: 17; J gene: TRBJ2-4; clone size: .; D gene: TRBD1; CDR3 DNA: TGTGCCAGCAGCTTAGGTCTCGGCAGGGGGTGGGAAAACATTCAGTACTTC; CDR3 protein: CASSLGLGRGWENIQYF
V gene: TRBV2; CDR3 length: 14; J gene: TRBJ2-7; clone size: once; D gene: .; CDR3 DNA: TGTGCCAGCACCCCGGAGCAGGGCAGCTACGAGCAGTACTTC; CDR3 protein: CASTPEQGSYEQYF
V gene: TRBV19; CDR3 length: 15; J gene: TRBJ2-3; clone size: .; D gene: .; CDR3 DNA: TGTGCCAGTAGTATAGCCCCTGGACCGGCGAATACGCAGTATTTT; CDR3 protein: CASSIAPGPANTQYF
V gene: TRBV5-1; CDR3 length: 13; J gene: TRBJ1-4; clone size: .; D gene: .; CDR3 DNA: TGCGCCAGCAGCTTGTGGGGTAATGAAAAACTGTTTTTT; CDR3 protein: CASSLWGNEKLFF
V gene: TRBV19; CDR3 length: 16; J gene: TRBJ2-1; clone size: .; D gene: .; CDR3 DNA: TGTGCCAGTAGTATACCCCCCGGGCGCCCCTACAATGAGCAGTTCTTC; CDR3 protein: CASSIPPGRPYNEQFF
V gene: TRBV11-2; CDR3 length: 12; J gene: TRBJ2-7; clone size: .; D gene: .; CDR3 DNA: TGTGCCAGCAGCTCTGACTCCTACGAGCAGTACTTC; CDR3 protein: CASSSDSYEQYF
V gene: TRBV5-4; CDR3 length: 15; J gene: TRBJ1-4; clone size: .; D gene: TRBD1; CDR3 DNA: TGTGCCAGCAGCTTGACGACAGGGGGTAATGAAAAACTGTTTTTT; CDR3 protein: CASSLTTGGNEKLFF
V gene: TRBV5-1; CDR3 length: 14; J gene: TRBJ1-1; clone size: few; D gene: .; CDR3 DNA: TGCGCCAGCAGCTTGGGGGGAATGAACACTGAAGCTTTCTTT; CDR3 protein: CASSLGGMNTEAFF